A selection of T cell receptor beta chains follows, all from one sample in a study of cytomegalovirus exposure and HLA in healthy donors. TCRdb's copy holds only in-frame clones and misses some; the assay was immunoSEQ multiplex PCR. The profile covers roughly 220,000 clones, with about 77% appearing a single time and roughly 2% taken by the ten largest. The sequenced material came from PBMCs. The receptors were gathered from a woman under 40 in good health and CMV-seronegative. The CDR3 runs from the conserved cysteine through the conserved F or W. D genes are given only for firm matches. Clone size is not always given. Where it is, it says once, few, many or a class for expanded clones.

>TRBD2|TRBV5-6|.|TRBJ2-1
TGTGCCAGCAGCTTGGCCGGGACTAGCTACTTCTTC
CASSLAGTSYFF
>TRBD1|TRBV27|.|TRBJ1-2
TGTGCCAGCAGTTTAAGGGACAGGGGGCGGTCTTTTTATGGCTACACCTTC
CASSLRDRGRSFYGYTF
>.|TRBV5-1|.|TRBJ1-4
TGCGCCAGCAGCTTGGGAGGGCTCGGAGAAAAACTGTTTTTT
CASSLGGLGEKLFF
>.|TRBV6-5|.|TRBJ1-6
TGTGCCAGCAGGGGAGAAAAGAATTCACCCCTCCACTTT
CASRGEKNSPLHF
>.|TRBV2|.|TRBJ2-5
TGTGCCAGCAGTCCCAGGGCGGAGACCCAGTACTTC
CASSPRAETQYF
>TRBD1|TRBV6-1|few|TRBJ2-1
TGTGCCAGCAGTGAACAGGGACAGTATCCTTGGGGTGAGCAGTTCTTC
CASSEQGQYPWGEQFF
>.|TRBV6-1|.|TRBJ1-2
TGTGCCAGCAGCCGGGGACATACCTATGGCTACACCTTC
CASSRGHTYGYTF
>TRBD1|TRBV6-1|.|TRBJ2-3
TGTGCCAGCAGTCGGGACAGGGTCACAGATACGCAGTATTTT
CASSRDRVTDTQYF
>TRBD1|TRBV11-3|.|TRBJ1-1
TGTGCCAGCAGAGAACGGACAGGGAACACTGAAGCTTTCTTT
CASRERTGNTEAFF
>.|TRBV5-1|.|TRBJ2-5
TGCGCCAGCAGCTTGGCCGGGGAGAAGACCCAGTACTTC
CASSLAGEKTQYF
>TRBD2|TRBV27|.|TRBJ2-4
TGTGCCAGCACAGCGGGGGTTGGATCCAAAAACATTCAGTACTTC
CASTAGVGSKNIQYF
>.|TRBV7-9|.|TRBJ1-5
TGTGCCAGCAGCAATGGGGTGGGGGCCGCTCAGCCCCAGCATTTT
CASSNGVGAAQPQHF
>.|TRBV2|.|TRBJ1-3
TGTGCCAGCTCAAAGACAGGCCTCTCTGGAAACACCATATATTTT
CASSKTGLSGNTIYF
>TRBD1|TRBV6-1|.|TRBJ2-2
TGTGCCAGCAGTGAACAACCCCGGGACAGGGCCGGGGAGCTGTTTTTT
CASSEQPRDRAGELFF
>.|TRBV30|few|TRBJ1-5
TGTGCCTGGAGTGGGGGGGGCAATCAGCCCCAGCATTTT
CAWSGGGNQPQHF
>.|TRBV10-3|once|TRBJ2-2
TGTGCCATCAGTGACGCGGTCTTAAGCACCGGGGAGCTGTTTTTT
CAISDAVLSTGELFF
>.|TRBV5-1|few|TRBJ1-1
TGCGCCAGCAGCTTGGGAGGAGTGAACACTGAAGCTTTCTTT
CASSLGGVNTEAFF
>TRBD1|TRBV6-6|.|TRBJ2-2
TGTGCCAGCAGCCCGGGACAGGGGAACACCGGGGAGCTGTTTTTT
CASSPGQGNTGELFF
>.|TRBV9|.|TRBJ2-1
TGTGCCAGCAGCGTAGAATTCACGGTTCATGAGCAGTTCTTC
CASSVEFTVHEQFF
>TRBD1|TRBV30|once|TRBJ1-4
TGTGCCTGGCGCGACAGGGTGTTTTATGAAAAACTGTTTTTT
CAWRDRVFYEKLFF
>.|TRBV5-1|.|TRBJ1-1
TGCGCCAGCAGCTTGGCTGGGGGGGTGAACACTGAAGCTTTCTTT
CASSLAGGVNTEAFF
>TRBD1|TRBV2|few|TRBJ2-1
TGTGCCAGCAGCGACAGGGGGCTGTCAAATGAGCAGTTCTTC
CASSDRGLSNEQFF
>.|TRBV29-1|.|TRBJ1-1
TGCAGCGTTGGTACGGGTGGAAGCACTGAAGCTTTCTTT
CSVGTGGSTEAFF
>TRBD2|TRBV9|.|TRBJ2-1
TGTGCCAGCAGCTCGACTAGCGCGACGTACAATGAGCAGTTCTTC
CASSSTSATYNEQFF
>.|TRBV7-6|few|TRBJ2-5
TGTGCCAGCAGTCAGTCCGCCTCACAAGAGACCCAGTACTTC
CASSQSASQETQYF
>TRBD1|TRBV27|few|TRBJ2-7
TGTGCCAGCAGTTCCGGTGAGGGGACAGGGTCCTACGAGCAGTACTTC
CASSSGEGTGSYEQYF
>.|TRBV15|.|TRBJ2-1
TGTGCCACCAGCAGAGAGAACGCGGGACCCTACAATGAGCAGTTCTTC
CATSRENAGPYNEQFF
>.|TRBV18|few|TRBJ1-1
TGTGCCAGCTCACCACCGGAGACAGGATACATGAACACTGAAGCTTTCTTT
CASSPPETGYMNTEAFF
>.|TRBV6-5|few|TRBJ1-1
TGTGCCAGCAGGGCAGGGGTCTTCACTGAAGCTTTCTTT
CASRAGVFTEAFF
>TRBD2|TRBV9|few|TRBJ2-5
TGTGCCAGCAGCGAGAGCGGGATCGGGGAGACCCAGTACTTC
CASSESGIGETQYF
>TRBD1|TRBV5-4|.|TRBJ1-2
TGTGCCAGCAGCTCGGAAAGACAGGGAGGCAACTATGGCTACACCTTC
CASSSERQGGNYGYTF
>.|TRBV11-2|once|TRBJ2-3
TGTGCCAGCAGCTCGGTATACACAGATACGCAGTATTTT
CASSSVYTDTQYF
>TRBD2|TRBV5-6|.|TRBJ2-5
TGTGCCAGCAGCTTGGCGGGCGGGAGGAGTTATCAAGAGACCCAGTACTTC
CASSLAGGRSYQETQYF
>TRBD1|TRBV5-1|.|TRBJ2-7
TGCGCCAGCAGCTTGGAACAGGGGGCTGACGAGCAGTACTTC
CASSLEQGADEQYF
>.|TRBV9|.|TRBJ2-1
TGTGCCAGCAGCCCGTGGACTGGATACAATGAGCAGTTCTTC
CASSPWTGYNEQFF
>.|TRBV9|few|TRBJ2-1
TGTGCCAGCAGCGTAGGGAGGGGCCACAATGAGCAGTTCTTC
CASSVGRGHNEQFF
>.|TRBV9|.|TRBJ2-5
TGTGCCAGCAGCGTTGCGGGACAAGAGACCCAGTACTTC
CASSVAGQETQYF
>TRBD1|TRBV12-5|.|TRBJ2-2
TGTGCTAGTGGTCTTCGACAGGGGTCGAACACCGGGGAGCTGTTTTTT
CASGLRQGSNTGELFF